Given below is one TCR beta chain in context. This sample is drawn from a study of blood T cell repertoires in COVID-19. The wider study: Acute-phase and convalescent COVID-19 samples originated in the United States, Italy and Spain. From T cells, B-cell-depleted T cells, or PBMCs came the material, which was cDNA or gDNA.

In the authors' methods: Estimated nucleated cell counts came from reference gene primer amplification. Produced via immunoSEQ multiplex PCR; TCRdb's table is partial and in-frame only. V and J calls and clone size follow that table, whereas D and trimming were derived from the DNA. There are about 89,000 clones in the sample; 75% to 90% occur only once, and approximately 21% lies in the top ten. Trimming at V came to 6 bases and at J to 0 bases, leaving 3 bases not matched to a gene. This CDR3 region has 14 residues. CDR1 GTSNPN and CDR2 SVGIG come from the germline V gene (reference sequence). The chain is built from TRBV30 and TRBJ1-4, with 8 bases that match TRBD1. The sequenced material came from peripheral blood. The sequence derives from a woman of 80 years or more with acute or convalescent COVID-19. The CDR3 sequence: CACGQGATNEKLFF. CDR3 nucleotides: TGTGCCTGTGGACAGGGCGCAACTAATGAAAAACTGTTTTTT.